Detailed here is one T cell receptor beta chain. This clonotype was picked up many times. Its recognized antigen is unknown. No clone much larger than this one lies a single base away; base qualities are absent. The junction carries 23 bases between V and J, which are trimmed by 4 bases and 3 bases respectively. Counted from cysteine to phenylalanine, this CDR3 has 17 amino acids. Only the CDR3 DNA stays, 51 bases, in frame from base 1. Sequences GTSNPN (CDR1) and SVGIG (CDR2) are obtained from the germline V gene (reference sequence). The data derive from a study of early T cells in non-severe SARS-CoV-2 infection (dated by TCRdb to 2020 to 2023). Regarding the complete study: Because TCR sequencing relied on bulk RNA taken from unsorted whole blood, pairing of alpha and beta chains was not possible.

The study was a case-control design nested within a healthcare worker cohort in London, UK, with weekly nasopharyngeal swab PCR tests and blood sampling. Healthcare workers were recruited during the week of the UK lockdown, between 23 and 31 March 2020, and followed weekly for up to about 15 weeks. The library was made by 5' RACE. The sequencer was a NextSeq 500. Unique molecular identifiers were attached to individual cDNA molecules in the TCR library protocol so that sequencing error and PCR bias could be corrected. Both TCR alpha and beta chains were sequenced, and tight co-correlation was observed between alpha and beta sequence abundances in each sample. For the original study's pipeline: Decombinator V4 was used to perform V gene, J gene and CDR3 annotation of TCR sequences. Expanded TCRs were defined as changing significantly between any two time points under a Poisson model with p below 0.0001. TCR abundances were normalised to the total number of TCRs sequenced per sample and expressed as counts per million. MAIT TCRs were defined by TRAV1-2 paired with TRAJ12, TRAJ20 or TRAJ33, and iNKT TCRs by TRAV10 paired with TRAJ18. VDJdb, accessed 1 November 2021, was searched for CMV, EBV and SARS-CoV-2 annotated TCRs, with TCRs annotated for multiple antigens excluded. The raw public reads went through TCRdb reprocessing: fastp at Q25, MiXCR clone calling, in-frame beta chains kept. Rows are unified per CDR3 protein, each entry keeping the most common DNA and genes. The V and J calls shown here were made by TCRdb, not taken from the authors' results. Present in this sample are about 90,000 distinct CDR3 sequences, more than 10% of which were seen just once. The top ten clones comprise about 4.4% of the sample.

The paper's findings and limits, for the study overall: VDJdb matching was skewed toward anti-spike CD8 responses, so virus-specific expansions were likely underestimated and private and CD4 specificities were missed.

The material was whole blood, obtained at baseline. Recombination connected TRBV30 to TRBJ2-3; the best D guess is TRBD1, with 6 bases matching. The sequence derives from an adult who was a healthcare worker with PCR-confirmed SARS-CoV-2 infection or an uninfected control (not recorded which). The CDR3 reads as follows: CAWTRGRAKRGTDTQYF. The DNA sequence is TGTGCCTGGACGCGTGGCAGGGCCAAAAGGGGGACAGATACGCAGTATTTT.